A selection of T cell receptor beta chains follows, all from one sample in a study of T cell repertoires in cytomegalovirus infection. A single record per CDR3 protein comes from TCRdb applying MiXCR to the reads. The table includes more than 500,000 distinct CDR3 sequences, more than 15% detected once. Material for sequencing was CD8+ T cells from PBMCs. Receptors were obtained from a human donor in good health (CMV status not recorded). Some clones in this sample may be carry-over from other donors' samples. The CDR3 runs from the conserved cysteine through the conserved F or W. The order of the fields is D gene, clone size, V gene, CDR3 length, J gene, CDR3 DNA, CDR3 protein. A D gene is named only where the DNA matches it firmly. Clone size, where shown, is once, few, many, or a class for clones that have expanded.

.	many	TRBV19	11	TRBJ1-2	TGTGCCAGCCTGGGTCGATTGCCTCCCACCTTC	CASLGRLPPTF
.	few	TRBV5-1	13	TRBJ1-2	TGCGCCAGCAGCGTCCAGGGGCGGGATGGCTACACCTTC	CASSVQGRDGYTF
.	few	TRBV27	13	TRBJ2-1	TGTGCCAGCAGTTTATCGGGGAGGCATGAGCAGTTCTTC	CASSLSGRHEQFF
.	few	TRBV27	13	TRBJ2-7	TGTGCCAGCAGCTTGGCCCCTCGGGCCGAGCAGTACTTC	CASSLAPRAEQYF
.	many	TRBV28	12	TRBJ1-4	TGTGCCAGCAGTCCTCCGCGGGGAAAACTGTTTTTT	CASSPPRGKLFF
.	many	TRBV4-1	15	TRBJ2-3	TGCGCCAGCAGCCGTGGGAGCTCAACTACAGATACGCAGTATTTT	CASSRGSSTTDTQYF
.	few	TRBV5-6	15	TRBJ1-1	TGTGCCAGCAGCCCCCAGAGGGATTGGAACACTGAAGCTTTCTTT	CASSPQRDWNTEAFF
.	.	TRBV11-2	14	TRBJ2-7	TGTGCCAGCAGCTTACGTCCGAGCACCTACGAGCAGTACTTC	CASSLRPSTYEQYF
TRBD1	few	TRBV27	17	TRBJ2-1	TGTGCCAGCAGTTTCATCGTCGGACAGGTTTTCTCGAATGAGCAGTTCTTC	CASSFIVGQVFSNEQFF
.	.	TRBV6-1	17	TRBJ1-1	TGTGCCAGCAGTGAATGGTGGGACGTGGAGGGAAAGGATGAAGCTTTCTTT	CASSEWWDVEGKDEAFF
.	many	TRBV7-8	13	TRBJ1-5	TGTGCCAGCACCGAACGGGGTGGCCAGCCCCAGCATTTT	CASTERGGQPQHF
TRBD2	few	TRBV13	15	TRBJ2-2	TGTGCCAGCAACCCTAGGGGAGGGATGACCGGGGAGCTGTTTTTT	CASNPRGGMTGELFF
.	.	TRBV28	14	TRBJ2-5	TGTGCCAGCAGTCCACTTGACAGTACGGAGACCCAGTACTTC	CASSPLDSTETQYF
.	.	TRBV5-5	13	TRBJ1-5	TGTGCCAGCAGCTTGTTTTTTTCTTGGCCCCAGCATTTT	CASSLFFSWPQHF
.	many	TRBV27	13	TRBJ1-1	TGTGCCAGCAGCTTATCCAGGGACACTGAAGCTTTCTTT	CASSLSRDTEAFF
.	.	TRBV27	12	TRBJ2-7	TGTGACAGCAGTCTTCCCTCCTACGAGCAGTACTTC	CDSSLPSYEQYF
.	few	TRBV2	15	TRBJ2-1	TGTGCCAGCAGTGGCTCGCGGGGATTGAACAATGAGCAGTTCTTC	CASSGSRGLNNEQFF
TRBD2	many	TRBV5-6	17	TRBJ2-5	TGTGCCAGCAGCCGGAAAGGACTAGCGGAAAACCAAGAGACCCAGTACTTC	CASSRKGLAENQETQYF
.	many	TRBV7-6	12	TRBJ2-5	TGTGCCAGCAGCTCGTACCCGGAGACCCAGTACTTC	CASSSYPETQYF
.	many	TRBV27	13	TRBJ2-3	TGTGCCAGCAGTTTGAGTGGTTGGGATACGCAGTATTTT	CASSLSGWDTQYF
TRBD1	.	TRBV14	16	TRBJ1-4	TGTGCCAGCAGCCCTTTTGGACAGGGGGTAAAAGAAAAACTGTTTTTT	CASSPFGQGVKEKLFF
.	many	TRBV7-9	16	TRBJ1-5	TGTGCCAGCAGCCCCGCTGGGGGGCAGGGGAGTCAGCCCCAGCATTTT	CASSPAGGQGSQPQHF
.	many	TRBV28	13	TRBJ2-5	TGTGCCTCCGGGACTTTCATTCAAGAGGCCCAGTACTTC	CASGTFIQEAQYF
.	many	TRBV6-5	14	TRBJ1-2	TGTGCCAGCAGTTACTCGAATGTGGGGGACGGCTACACCTTC	CASSYSNVGDGYTF
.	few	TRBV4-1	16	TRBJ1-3	TGCGCCAGCAGCCAAGTGGCCGGTAGCTCTGGAAACACCATATATTTT	CASSQVAGSSGNTIYF
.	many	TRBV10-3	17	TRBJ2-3	TGTGCCATCAGTGAGCCGGGACGAGGGGGGGATGGAGATACGCAGTATTTT	CAISEPGRGGDGDTQYF
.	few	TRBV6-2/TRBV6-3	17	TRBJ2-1	TGTGCCAGCAGTTACGGGTACTTACTTAGCTCCTACAATGAGCAGTTCTTC	CASSYGYLLSSYNEQFF
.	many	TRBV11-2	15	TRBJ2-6	TGTGCCAGCAAGGGAGGAGGATCTGGGGCCAACGTCCTGACTTTC	CASKGGGSGANVLTF
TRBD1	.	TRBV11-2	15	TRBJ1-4	TGTGCCAGCAGCTTAGAATACAGGGGGGATGAAAAACTGTTTTTT	CASSLEYRGDEKLFF